Shown below are 32 T cell receptor beta chains from a single sample sequenced in a study of human T cells and chemical hapten exposure. One entry per CDR3 protein, called by TCRdb with MiXCR from the RACE reads. This sample has some 27,000 distinct CDR3 sequences, with 8% to 9.5% found just once. Stated time point: patch test 2, 6 weeks after DPC sensitization. Treatment meaning: therapeutic diphenylcyclopropenone sensitization with weekly scalp DPC. The material sequenced was whole blood, taken in connection with sensitization to the hapten diphenylcyclopropenone (DPC). The receptor source for this set is a man between 25 and 39 years old with alopecia areata. Some clones in this sample may be carry-over from other donors' samples.

This chain joins TRBV7-2 and TRBJ1-1; TRBD1 agrees at 7 bases. The CDR3 is made up of 14 amino acids. Germline loops: CDR1 SGHTA, CDR2 FQGNSA. V dropped 3 bases and J dropped 3; count of bases not matched to a gene: 4. In DNA, the CDR3 is TGTGCCAGCAGCTTCACAGGGGATTACACTGAAGCTTTCTTT. Its translation: CASSFTGDYTEAFF.

Many counts were recorded for this clonotype. The rearrangement links TRBV18 to TRBJ1-1, with D perhaps TRBD1 (5 bases). The CDR3 covers 14 residues. With 2 bases removed from V and 3 bases from J, the gap between germline ends came to 10 bases. Germline CDR1 reads KGHSH; CDR2 reads LQKENI. This CDR3 is CASSPTGGHTEAFF. Written as DNA, the CDR3 is TGTGCCAGCTCACCAACGGGGGGACACACTGAAGCTTTCTTT.

This clonotype was counted a few times. This chain joins TRBV9 and TRBJ1-5; no clear D. The germline V gene has CDR1 SGDLS and CDR2 YYNGEE. Between the trimmed V and J ends, which lost 0 bases and 3 bases, there was a span of 10 bases. This CDR3 is 15 amino acids long. The CDR3 DNA follows: TGTGCCAGCAGCGTAGACGGCAGCCACAATCAGCCCCAGCATTTT. It encodes CASSVDGSHNQPQHF.

This clonotype showed up many times. The chain carries TRBV6-2 or TRBV6-3 and TRBJ1-5, with D perhaps TRBD1 (6 bases). Germline CDR1 reads MNHEY; CDR2 reads SVGEGT. V dropped 0 bases and J dropped 3 bases, with 9 bases sitting between them. The CDR3 covers 15 residues. CDR3 in DNA: TGTGCCAGCAGTTACTCCGGACAGAACAATCAGCCCCAGCATTTT. Encoded protein: CASSYSGQNNQPQHF.

This clonotype counts as medium-sized. The chain links TRBV14 to TRBJ2-3; TRBD2 is a possible D gene (7 bases). V gave up 0 bases and J gave up 7 bases, with 17 bases separating them. CDR1 and CDR2 (germline): SGHDN, FVKESK. The CDR3 loop spans 16 amino acids. This CDR3 is CASSQERWGGQNTQYF. The CDR3 DNA sequence: TGTGCCAGCAGCCAAGAGAGGTGGGGGGGCCAGAATACGCAGTATTTT.

This clonotype appeared a few times. The rearrangement joins TRBV3-1 to TRBJ2-7; 8 bases fit TRBD1. Germline V gene lookup returns CDR1 LGHDT and CDR2 YNNKEL (reference sequence). The CDR3 length is 13 residues. V lost 4 bases, J lost 3 bases, and 2 bases stayed unmatched. CDR3 nucleotides: TGTGCCAGCAGCCGTGGACAGGGCTACGAGCAGTACTTC. It codes for CASSRGQGYEQYF.

This clonotype was counted at least ten times. The J gene is TRBJ2-5, the V gene TRBV27, with TRBD2 matching over 7 bases. From germline, CDR1 is MNHEY and CDR2 SMNVEV (reference sequence). The CDR3 runs to 15 residues. J was trimmed by 9 bases and V by 7 bases; bases with no gene match: 17. This CDR3 reads CASTSGPAGGGAQYF. CDR3 nucleotides: TGTGCCAGCACTAGCGGCCCTGCCGGAGGAGGCGCCCAGTACTTC.

By share of the sample, this clonotype is medium-sized. The V and J genes are TRBV29-1 and TRBJ1-1; no reliable D call. The germline V gene has CDR1 SQVTM and CDR2 ANQGSEA. The CDR3 contains 13 residues. Trimming cost V 2 bases and J 1 base, with 8 bases left between them. The CDR3 region is CSVESPENTEAFF. CDR3 in DNA: TGCAGCGTTGAATCCCCCGAGAACACTGAAGCTTTCTTT.

J is TRBJ1-6 and V is TRBV27; a weak D match, TRBD1 (6 bases). The germline V and J ends were trimmed by 6 bases and 9 bases, with 15 bases remaining between them. CDR3 length equals 14 residues. Germline assignment: CDR1 MNHEY and CDR2 SMNVEV (reference sequence). The CDR3 DNA follows: TGTGCCAGCAGCCCCGAGGGACACTTTTCACCCCTCCACTTT. Protein sequence: CASSPEGHFSPLHF.

This clonotype showed up many times. V usage is TRBV11-2 and J usage is TRBJ2-3; D remains ambiguous. Trimming removed 7 bases at V and 0 bases at J, with 11 bases between. This CDR3 has 14 residues. Germline V gene sequence: CDR1 SGHAT, CDR2 FQNNGV. CDR3 residues: CASTPRISTDTQYF. The CDR3 coding sequence is TGTGCCAGCACTCCCCGGATTAGCACAGATACGCAGTATTTT.

This clonotype came up a few times. The chain combines TRBV4-3 with TRBJ2-1; 7 positions agree with TRBD1. The CDR3 runs 18 residues. Germline CDR1 and CDR2: LGHNA and YSLEER. J gave up 5 bases and V 0 bases, and 13 bases lay outside the gene matches. This chain's CDR3 is CASSQDYLTGKPHNEQFF. The CDR3 DNA is TGCGCCAGCAGCCAAGATTACTTGACAGGGAAACCACACAATGAGCAGTTCTTC.

This clonotype was seen repeatedly, ten times or more. V usage is TRBV3-1 and J usage is TRBJ2-5, with no clear D. Germline V gene sequence: CDR1 LGHDT, CDR2 YNNKEL (reference sequence). V lost 1 base and J lost 4, with 4 bases in between. CDR3 length: 12 amino acids. CDR3 DNA: TGTGCCAGCAGCCAAGGGGCAGAGACCCAGTACTTC. It translates to CASSQGAETQYF.

This clonotype was detected only a few times. The rearrangement joins TRBV20-1 to TRBJ1-4; D might be TRBD1 (6 bases). The V end was cut by 6 bases, the J end by 0 bases, with 8 bases between. Germline CDR1 is DFQATT and CDR2 is SNEGSKA (reference sequence). This CDR3 comprises 13 residues. CDR3 DNA sequence: TGCAGTGCGCACAGGGCAACTAATGAAAAACTGTTTTTT. Protein: CSAHRATNEKLFF.

This clonotype was recorded a few times. The chain combines TRBV20-1 with TRBJ2-5, with D maybe TRBD1 (6 bases). Germline V CDR1 and CDR2: DFQATT, SNEGSKA (reference sequence). Trimming took 0 bases from V and 5 from J, leaving 10 bases between them. This CDR3 region has 13 residues. The CDR3 nucleotides are TGCAGTGCTAGAGATGGGGACACGGAGACCCAGTACTTC. It specifies CSARDGDTETQYF.

This clonotype was seen more than once but under ten times. This chain uses TRBV10-3 with TRBJ2-1; 8 bases line up with TRBD2. The CDR3 has 17 amino acids. Trimming cost V 2 bases and J 0 bases; bases outside gene matches: 6. Per germline, CDR1 ENHRY and CDR2 SYGVKD. CDR3 sequence: CAISEPLAGSSYNEQFF. The CDR3 nucleotides read TGTGCCATCAGTGAGCCCCTAGCGGGTAGCTCCTACAATGAGCAGTTCTTC.

There are a few counts of this clonotype. This chain joins TRBV20-1 and TRBJ1-1; D unresolved. Between the trimmed V and J ends, which lost 3 bases and 1 base, there was a span of 3 bases. Germline assignment: CDR1 DFQATT and CDR2 SNEGSKA (reference sequence). This CDR3 region has 11 residues. The CDR3 DNA is TGCAGTGCTAGCTGGAACACTGAAGCTTTCTTT. Its protein is CSASWNTEAFF.

This clonotype was counted between two and nine times. CDR3 loop: CSASTPNTGELFF. CDR3 nucleotides: TGCAGTGCTAGTACCCCGAACACCGGGGAGCTGTTTTTT. The chain uses TRBV20-1 and TRBJ2-2, with D unresolved. Germline V gene sequence: CDR1 DFQATT, CDR2 SNEGSKA (reference sequence). This CDR3 comprises 13 residues. Trimming took off 3 bases at V and 0 bases at J, with 5 bases between the two ends.

This clonotype turned up a few times. The CDR3 is CASSVGGHTEAFF. The CDR3 nucleotides are TGTGCCAGCAGCGTAGGGGGTCACACTGAAGCTTTCTTT. The chain carries TRBV9 and TRBJ1-1; D not resolved. This CDR3 comprises 13 residues. Trimming stripped 0 bases from V and 3 bases from J, with 6 bases between. The germline gives CDR1 SGDLS, CDR2 YYNGEE. Looking up the rest from reference TRBV9 and TRBJ1-1 gives the full variable domain: DSGVTQTPKHLITATGQRVTLRCSPRSGDLSVYWYQQSLDQGLQFLIQYYNGEERAKGNILERFSAQQFPDLHSELNLSSLELGDSALYFCASSVGGHTEAFFGQGTRLTVV.

The rearrangement joins TRBV27 to TRBJ2-3, with D unclear. V lost 7 bases and J 2 bases, leaving 13 bases between the germline ends. This CDR3 region has 14 residues. Per germline, CDR1 MNHEY and CDR2 SMNVEV (reference sequence). CDR3 amino acids: CASIPDGFTDTQYF. DNA of the CDR3: TGTGCCAGCATCCCGGACGGATTCACAGATACGCAGTATTTT.

This clonotype was detected a few times. The rearrangement links TRBV7-2 to TRBJ1-2; tentatively, D is TRBD1 (6 bases). Germline CDR1 and CDR2: SGHTA and FQGNSA. The CDR3 extends over 18 amino acids. The V end lost 5 bases, the J end lost 4 bases, and 26 bases lay between the germline ends. The CDR3 is CASSPWDNLNQGGYGYTF. CDR3 nucleotides: TGTGCCAGCAGCCCGTGGGACAACTTGAACCAGGGTGGCTATGGCTACACCTTC.

This clonotype came up many times. The CDR3 protein is CASSQGSGSYEQYF. The CDR3 bases are TGTGCCAGCAGCCAAGGATCCGGCAGCTACGAGCAGTACTTC. The chain employs TRBV4-2 and TRBJ2-7, with D hard to call. Germline V lookup: CDR1 LGHNA, CDR2 YNFKEQ. V was pared by 1 base and J by 3 bases, with 10 bases between. The CDR3 contains 14 residues.

This clonotype has at least ten counts. The chain links TRBV15 to TRBJ2-3; TRBD2 agrees at 8 bases. Per the germline V gene, CDR1 is LNHNV and CDR2 is YYDKDF (reference sequence). V was pared by 1 base and J by 2 bases, with 8 bases of the junction left unmatched. The CDR3 has 17 amino acids. The CDR3 sequence: CATSRVPREDDTDTQYF. CDR3 nucleotides: TGTGCCACCAGCAGAGTTCCGCGGGAGGACGACACAGATACGCAGTATTTT. Complete variable domain (other parts from reference TRBV15 and TRBJ2-3): DAMVIQNPRYQVTQFGKPVTLSCSQTLNHNVMYWYQQKSSQAPKLLFHYYDKDFNNEADTPDNFQSRRPNTSFCFLDIRSPGLGDTAMYLCATSRVPREDDTDTQYFGPGTRLTVL.

Ten or more counts support this clonotype. The V gene is TRBV29-1, the J gene TRBJ1-4, with D perhaps TRBD1 (5 bases). The CDR3 totals 14 residues. Germline V gene lookup returns CDR1 SQVTM and CDR2 ANQGSEA. Trimming removed 7 bases at V and 7 bases at J, with 19 bases between. CDR3 residues: CSAQAGPWAEKLFF. The CDR3 coding sequence is TGCAGCGCTCAAGCGGGACCCTGGGCTGAAAAACTGTTTTTT.

This clonotype was detected ten times or more. This chain connects TRBV7-2 to TRBJ1-1; no clear D gene. The germline gives CDR1 SGHTA, CDR2 FQGNSA. The germline V and J ends were trimmed by 6 bases and 5 bases, with 13 bases remaining between them. This CDR3 comprises 13 residues. The CDR3 nucleotides read TGTGCCAGCAGTCCGGGCCTCGGGACTGAAGCTTTCTTT. It translates to CASSPGLGTEAFF.

At least ten counts were recorded for this clonotype. This rearrangement joins TRBV20-1 to TRBJ1-2, with a tentative D call TRBD1 (5 bases). The germline V gene has CDR1 DFQATT and CDR2 SNEGSKA (reference sequence). The CDR3 is made up of 15 amino acids. Trimming removed 6 bases at V and 3 bases at J, with 20 bases between. CDR3 in DNA: TGCAGTGCGATGGGGGGAGTGGAGGGTGACTATGGCTACACCTTC. It yields the protein CSAMGGVEGDYGYTF.

The rearrangement uses TRBV3-1 and TRBJ2-1; 9 bases are shared with TRBD2. V gave up 4 bases and J gave up 3 bases; unmatched junction bases: 4. The germline V gene has CDR1 LGHDT and CDR2 YNNKEL (reference sequence). This CDR3 comprises 15 residues. The chain's CDR3 is CASSPLAGSYNEQFF. The CDR3, as DNA: TGTGCCAGCAGCCCCCTAGCGGGGAGCTACAATGAGCAGTTCTTC.

The chain combines TRBV9 with TRBJ2-7; no reliable D call. This CDR3 has 14 amino acids. From germline, CDR1 is SGDLS and CDR2 YYNGEE. V lost 0 bases to trimming and J lost 0 bases, with 7 bases between them. The CDR3 bases are TGTGCCAGCAGCGTAGAATCTTACTCCTACGAGCAGTACTTC. It is translated as CASSVESYSYEQYF.

This clonotype occurred many times. The chain uses TRBV20-1 and TRBJ1-1; D is possibly TRBD1 (5 bases). This CDR3 spans 12 amino acids. Germline assignment: CDR1 DFQATT and CDR2 SNEGSKA (reference sequence). Trimming shortened V by 4 bases and J by 5 bases, and 11 bases separated the two germline ends. The CDR3 DNA reads as TGCAGTGCTAAGACCGACAGAACTGAAGCTTTCTTT. This sequence encodes CSAKTDRTEAFF.

This clonotype showed up many times. CDR3 sequence: CASSQSGTDTGEQFF. The CDR3 DNA reads TGCGCCAGCAGCCAGTCCGGGACAGACACGGGGGAGCAGTTCTTC. The chain employs TRBV4-3 and TRBJ2-1; 7 positions agree with TRBD1. CDR1 is LGHNA, CDR2 YSLEER, per germline. CDR3 size: 15 residues. After removal of 3 bases from V and 10 bases from J, the junction contained 12 bases not matched to a gene.

This chain uses TRBV10-3 with TRBJ2-5; D gene uncertain. Trimming removed 0 bases from V and 6 bases from J, with 2 bases in between. Germline lookup yields CDR1 ENHRY and CDR2 SYGVKD. The CDR3 contains 11 residues. CDR3 sequence reads: CAISESKTQYF. In DNA, the CDR3 is TGTGCCATCAGTGAGTCGAAGACCCAGTACTTC.

This chain uses TRBV10-2 with TRBJ2-1; D remains ambiguous. CDR3 length: 15 amino acids. Trimming left V 4 bases short and J 0 bases short, with 10 bases between. CDR1 and CDR2 from the germline V gene are WSHSY and SAAADI. CDR3 DNA: TGCGCCAGCAGTGCCGGACCGAGCTCCTACAATGAGCAGTTCTTC. It yields the protein CASSAGPSSYNEQFF.

V usage is TRBV6-2 or TRBV6-3 and J usage is TRBJ1-1, with D unresolved. CDR3 length: 11 residues. The germline V gene encodes CDR1 MNHEY and CDR2 SVGEGT. Trimming pared 7 bases from V and 0 bases from J, leaving 3 bases between. The CDR3 spells CASTMNTEAFF. The CDR3 bases are TGTGCCAGCACGATGAACACTGAAGCTTTCTTT.